Each of the 8 T cell receptor beta chains below was sequenced from the same sample in a study of cytomegalovirus exposure and HLA in healthy donors. Both 60 Vbeta primers and 13 Jbeta primers went into the PCR. This table comes from immunoSEQ multiplex PCR, and its TCRdb copy is limited to in-frame clones, with some not included. The table has about 96,000 clones, 65% to 75% seen once; the top ten hold 14%. Sample: PBMCs. All receptors derive from a woman in her seventies in good health and CMV-seropositive.

The J gene is TRBJ2-3, the V gene TRBV27; perhaps TRBD2 as D (6 bases). Trimming stripped 5 bases from V and 6 bases from J, with 18 bases between. CDR3 size: 15 residues. From germline, CDR1 is MNHEY and CDR2 SMNVEV (reference sequence). The CDR3 spells CASSRSLALADTQYF. In DNA, the CDR3 is TGTGCCAGCAGTAGGTCACTAGCACTAGCCGATACGCAGTATTTT.

The chain couples TRBV7-8 to TRBJ1-4; the D is unclear. Trimming left V 5 bases short and J 1 base short, with 8 bases between. Germline CDR1 reads SGHVS; CDR2 reads FQNEAQ. There are 14 residues in the CDR3. DNA for the CDR3: TGTGCCAGCAGCCCTGCCAGAACTAATGAAAAACTGTTTTTT. Amino acid sequence: CASSPARTNEKLFF.

J is TRBJ1-6 and V is TRBV10-3; 8 bases fit TRBD1. V shed 6 bases and J 7 bases; nucleotides not matched to a gene: 8. There are 15 residues in the CDR3. The germline V gene encodes CDR1 ENHRY and CDR2 SYGVKD. In DNA, the CDR3 is TGTGCCATCAGCCCCGGACAGGGTGGCAATTCACCCCTCCACTTT. Amino acid sequence: CAISPGQGGNSPLHF.

This clone appeared a few times. The chain uses TRBV10-3 and TRBJ2-3, with 9 bases fitting TRBD1. The CDR3 runs to 16 residues. Unmatched junction bases numbered 10, after V lost 6 bases and J lost 3 bases. CDR1 is ENHRY and CDR2 is SYGVKD in the germline V gene. The CDR3 DNA is TGTGCCATCAGGGGGGGACAGGGTATATGGACAGATACGCAGTATTTT. Its translation is CAIRGGQGIWTDTQYF.

The chain is built from TRBV28 and TRBJ2-1; a weak D match, TRBD1 (6 bases). Germline CDR1 and CDR2: MDHEN and SYDVKM. The CDR3 loop spans 18 amino acids. The germline V and J ends were trimmed by 7 bases and 1 base, with 23 bases remaining between them. This CDR3 reads CASNPGPGALRSYNEQFF. The CDR3 nucleotides are TGTGCCAGCAACCCGGGCCCAGGGGCCTTGAGGTCCTACAATGAGCAGTTCTTC.

This sequence joins TRBV9 and TRBJ2-5, with 8 bases aligning to TRBD2. Near its end, the DNA agrees better with TRBJ2-7, so the J call may be wrong. The CDR3 is made up of 16 amino acids. Germline loops: CDR1 SGDLS, CDR2 YYNGEE. CDR3 DNA sequence: TGTGCCAGCAGCGCGGGTGGGCTAGCGGGCCCCTACGAGCAGTACTTC. Translated: CASSAGGLAGPYEQYF.

A single count supports this clone. The rearrangement uses TRBV10-1 and TRBJ2-1, with a weak D call TRBD1 (6 bases). Trimming shortened V by 3 bases and J by 4 bases, and 13 bases separated the two germline ends. The germline V gene encodes CDR1 WNHNN and CDR2 SYGVQD (reference sequence). The CDR3 is 15 residues long. The CDR3 coding sequence is TGCGCCAGCAGTGAACAGGGTTTTTCGTACAATGAGCAGTTCTTC. Encoded protein: CASSEQGFSYNEQFF.

The chain joins TRBV6-5 to TRBJ2-1; 8 bases line up with TRBD2. The junction had 6 bases not matched to a gene; V was cut back by 2 bases and J by 6 bases. CDR3 length: 15 residues. CDR1 and CDR2 from the germline V gene are MNHEY and SVGAGI. The CDR3, as DNA: TGTGCCAGCAGTTACATAGCGGGGTCGGTCAATGAGCAGTTCTTC. Its protein product is CASSYIAGSVNEQFF.